This TCR beta chain was identified in a study of graft-versus-host responses after intestinal transplantation. On the study more broadly: Recipients received multivisceral, liver-intestinal, or isolated intestinal transplants.

In the case of this clone: Its matching antigen is unknown.

Germline CDR1 is MNHEY and CDR2 is SMNVEV (reference sequence). This CDR3 is 14 amino acids long. V shed 8 bases and J 7 bases; nucleotides not matched to a gene: 13. Study-wide findings and caveats: GvH clones detected in recipient marrow included some appearing first in ileum or blood. Early post-transplant HvG declines showed an association with peak circulating GvH clone levels.

Only in-frame clones appear in the TCRdb table, and some are missing; sequencing was by immunoSEQ multiplex PCR. Of about 110,000 clones listed, 80% to 90% are singletons. The chain recombines TRBV27 with TRBJ2-7, with 8 nucleotides matching TRBD2. Sequencing was performed on unstimulated CD4+ T cells sorted from spleen or lymph node cells, taken before transplant. The receptor was derived from a human donor who was the organ donor for an intestinal transplant. CDR3 in amino acids: CASAWRGATGEQYF. The CDR3 DNA reads TGTGCCAGCGCGTGGCGGGGGGCCACGGGGGAGCAGTACTTC.